The 18 T cell receptor beta chains listed next were all sequenced from one sample in a study of graft-versus-host responses after intestinal transplantation. Method: immunoSEQ multiplex PCR; TCRdb's copy keeps in-frame clones and lacks some. The data show 15,000 to 20,000 clones, roughly 87% seen once. This material consisted of PBMCs, taken 14 days after transplant. The receptor set was obtained from a human patient who received an intestinal transplant, so some T cells may come from the graft donor.

The rearrangement uses TRBV2 and TRBJ2-5; D not resolved. The length of the CDR3 is 11 residues. Looked up from germline, CDR1 is SNHLY and CDR2 is FYNNEI. Trimming cost V 3 bases and J 7 bases, with 6 bases left between them. This chain's CDR3 is CASSDPGTQYF. CDR3 DNA sequence: TGTGCCAGCAGTGATCCGGGGACCCAGTACTTC.

V and J are TRBV5-1 and TRBJ2-1; TRBD1 agrees at 9 bases. CDR3 size: 18 residues. V dropped 3 bases and J dropped 3; count of bases not matched to a gene: 13. Germline V gene lookup returns CDR1 SGHRS and CDR2 YFSETQ. CDR3 coding DNA: TGCGCCAGCAGCTCGATTTCGACCCGGGACAGGGTCTACAATGAGCAGTTCTTC. This sequence encodes CASSSISTRDRVYNEQFF.

The V call is TRBV15, the J call TRBJ2-6, with unresolved D. V lost 5 bases and J 0 bases, leaving 11 bases between the germline ends. This CDR3 has 16 amino acids. Germline V gives CDR1 LNHNV, CDR2 YYDKDF (reference sequence). CDR3 in amino acids: CATSPYPSSGANVLTF. Written as DNA, the CDR3 is TGTGCCACCAGCCCCTACCCAAGCTCTGGGGCCAACGTCCTGACTTTC.

This chain uses TRBV6-1 with TRBJ1-5; D may be TRBD1 (5 bases). CDR3 length: 15 amino acids. V gave up 5 bases and J gave up 1 base, with 12 bases separating them. Germline CDR1 and CDR2: MNHNS and SASEGT. The CDR3 coding sequence is TGTGCCAGCAGTCCTGGGACGAGGAGCAATCAGCCCCAGCATTTT. Amino acid sequence: CASSPGTRSNQPQHF.

The rearrangement uses TRBV19 and TRBJ2-2; 9 positions agree with TRBD1. Germline trimming cut 3 bases from V and 8 bases from J; bases unmatched to any gene: 13. The CDR3 loop spans 17 amino acids. CDR1 LNHDA and CDR2 SQIVND come from the germline V gene (reference sequence). CDR3 protein: CASSIRDRELVGGELFF. CDR3 coding DNA: TGTGCCAGTAGTATTCGGGACAGGGAATTGGTAGGGGGGGAGCTGTTTTTT.

This clone occurred once. The rearrangement uses TRBV2 and TRBJ2-7, with a weak D call TRBD2 (5 bases). Germline CDR1 SNHLY, CDR2 FYNNEI. Trimming took off 4 bases at V and 3 bases at J, with 19 bases between the two ends. The CDR3 totals 16 residues. This CDR3 is CASSAQDPTGFYEQYF. CDR3 sequence (DNA): TGTGCCAGCAGTGCGCAGGATCCCACGGGATTCTACGAGCAGTACTTC.

The chain uses TRBV2 and TRBJ2-5; 9 bases match TRBD1. The CDR3 consists of 17 residues. Germline assignment: CDR1 SNHLY and CDR2 FYNNEI. V was clipped by 3 bases and J by 5 bases; unmatched bases: 13. As DNA, the CDR3 is TGTGCCAGCAGTGATACTATTCCGGGACAGGGCTTGGAGACCCAGTACTTC. Encoded protein: CASSDTIPGQGLETQYF. The variable domain in full, with the rest retrieved from reference TRBV2 and TRBJ2-5, is EPEVTQTPSHQVTQMGQEVILRCVPISNHLYFYWYRQILGQKVEFLVSFYNNEISEKSEIFDDQFSVERPDGSNFTLKIRSTKLEDSAMYFCASSDTIPGQGLETQYFGPGTRLLVL.

There are a few counts of this clone. V gene TRBV27 combines with J gene TRBJ2-2, with 7 nucleotides matching TRBD2. V gave up 5 bases and J gave up 4 bases; unmatched junction bases: 4. The CDR3 extends over 14 amino acids. Germline-derived CDR1 and CDR2 are MNHEY and SMNVEV (reference sequence). CDR3 protein: CASSAGVGTGELFF. For the CDR3, the DNA is TGTGCCAGCAGTGCGGGGGTGGGCACCGGGGAGCTGTTTTTT.

This chain uses TRBV7-8 with TRBJ1-1, with 11 bases that match TRBD1. This CDR3 region has 15 residues. The germline gives CDR1 SGHVS, CDR2 FQNEAQ. V was clipped by 5 bases and J by 4 bases; unmatched bases: 6. CDR3 loop: CASSPGTGGRTEAFF. In nucleotides, the CDR3 is TGTGCCAGCAGCCCCGGGACAGGGGGACGCACTGAAGCTTTCTTT.

The genes are TRBV28 and TRBJ2-1; unclear D gene. The V end was cut by 2 bases, the J end by 8 bases, with 10 bases between. In germline, CDR1 is MDHEN, CDR2 SYDVKM. The CDR3 totals 13 residues. The CDR3 loop is CASSLGIDDEQFF. The CDR3 DNA reads as TGTGCCAGCAGTTTAGGTATCGACGATGAGCAGTTCTTC.

The rearrangement joins TRBV2 to TRBJ1-2, with 7 bases lining up with TRBD1. Germline V lookup: CDR1 SNHLY, CDR2 FYNNEI. The V and J ends lost 3 bases and 2 bases, in that order; junction bases with no gene match: 3. CDR3 length: 14 residues. CDR3 region: CASSEAGGNYGYTF. The CDR3, as DNA: TGTGCCAGCAGTGAGGCAGGGGGGAACTATGGCTACACCTTC.

This chain joins TRBV30 and TRBJ2-7; 11 nucleotides agree with TRBD2. The CDR3 has 14 amino acids. Germline values: CDR1 GTSNPN, CDR2 SVGIG (reference sequence). After removal of 0 bases from V and 4 bases from J, the junction contained 2 bases not matched to a gene. CDR3 sequence (DNA): TGTGCCTGGAGTGTACTAGCGGGAGAGTACGAGCAGTACTTC. Amino acids: CAWSVLAGEYEQYF.

The chain employs TRBV5-1 and TRBJ2-7; no definite D call. CDR3 length: 13 residues. The V end was cut by 0 bases, the J end by 6 bases, with 10 bases between. Germline loops: CDR1 SGHRS, CDR2 YFSETQ. Here the CDR3 DNA reads TGCGCCAGCAGCTTGGCGGATCAACGCGAGCAGTACTTC. This translates into CASSLADQREQYF. Together with reference TRBV5-1 and TRBJ2-7, the CDR3 gives the full variable domain: KAGVTQTPRYLIKTRGQQVTLSCSPISGHRSVSWYQQTPGQGLQFLFEYFSETQRNKGNFPGRFSGRQFSNSRSEMNVSTLELGDSALYLCASSLADQREQYFGPGTRLTVT.

In nucleotides, the CDR3 is TGTGCCAGCAGTTACTCTATCAGCAGGGTCGGCTACACCTTC. Its translation is CASSYSISRVGYTF. V is TRBV6-6 and J is TRBJ1-2, with a tentative D call TRBD1 (5 bases). Germline-derived CDR1 and CDR2 are MNHNY and SVGAGI (reference sequence). V gave up 0 bases and J gave up 8 bases, with 13 bases separating them. The CDR3 is 14 residues long.

A single count supports this clone. The V gene is TRBV2, the J gene TRBJ2-1; TRBD1 or TRBD2 may be the D gene (5 bases each). The CDR3 extends over 15 amino acids. CDR1 is SNHLY, CDR2 FYNNEI, per germline. V lost 3 bases, J lost 3 bases, and 12 bases lay in between. The CDR3 spells CASSDPGTLYNEQFF. The CDR3 bases are TGTGCCAGCAGTGACCCAGGGACCCTCTACAATGAGCAGTTCTTC. Combining the CDR3 with reference TRBV2 and TRBJ2-1 gives the whole variable domain EPEVTQTPSHQVTQMGQEVILRCVPISNHLYFYWYRQILGQKVEFLVSFYNNEISEKSEIFDDQFSVERPDGSNFTLKIRSTKLEDSAMYFCASSDPGTLYNEQFFGPGTRLTVL.

The chain couples TRBV7-3 to TRBJ2-2; tentatively, D is TRBD1 (6 bases). The CDR3 covers 15 residues. The V end was cut by 5 bases, the J end by 0 bases, with 10 bases between. Germline lookup yields CDR1 SGHTA and CDR2 FQGTGA. In DNA, the CDR3 is TGTGCCAGCAGCCCCGGGACAACGAACACCGGGGAGCTGTTTTTT. It encodes CASSPGTTNTGELFF.

The rearrangement joins TRBV27 to TRBJ2-7; 8 bases are shared with TRBD1. CDR1 MNHEY and CDR2 SMNVEV come from the germline V gene (reference sequence). Trimming cost V 4 bases and J 4 bases; bases outside gene matches: 6. CDR3 length: 14 residues. The CDR3 spells CASSSGGANYEQYF. In DNA form, the CDR3 reads TGTGCCAGCAGTTCAGGGGGCGCGAATTACGAGCAGTACTTC.

This clone was detected once. CDR3 bases: TGCGCCAGCAGCCAAGGGTATGGGAGCTCCTACGAGCAGTACTTC. Its protein product is CASSQGYGSSYEQYF. The V gene is TRBV4-1, the J gene TRBJ2-7; possible D gene TRBD2, 5 bases. Germline V gene data show CDR1 as MGHRA and CDR2 as YSYEKL. V was clipped by 1 base and J by 0 bases, with 10 bases between them. The CDR3 is 15 amino acids.